This T cell receptor (beta chain) was captured in a study of metastatic and nonmetastatic thyroid tumors. This clone was observed many times. What it binds is unknown. TCRdb re-clonotyped the PCR reads through MiXCR. The data show some 26,000 clones, roughly 22% seen once. Whole-study findings and limits: Across blood and tumor, TCR beta diversity in malignant thyroid tumors was reportedly significantly higher than in benign nodules.

All patients reached thyroid surgery having received no treatment beforehand. Germline V gene data show CDR1 as SEHNR and CDR2 as FQNEAQ (reference sequence). CDR3 length: 14 residues. Trimming left V 8 bases short and J 2 bases short, with 16 bases between. The chain combines TRBV7-9 with TRBJ2-7; possible D gene TRBD2, 5 bases. Sequences were obtained from adjacent normal tissue. The origin of this receptor is a female donor with papillary thyroid cancer or a benign thyroid nodule (not recorded which). Some clones in this sample may be carry-over from other donors' samples. The CDR3 coding sequence is TGTGCCAGCGCCTGGCGGGTTGGGACCTACGAGCAGTACTTC. Protein product: CASAWRVGTYEQYF.